These 22 T cell receptor beta chains came from one sample sequenced in a study of T-cell memory formation after mild COVID-19 (dated by TCRdb to 2020 to 2023). Preparation of the library involved 5' RACE. Data came from an Illumina NovaSeq 6000. Using fastp trimming at Q25 and MiXCR clonotype assembly, TCRdb reanalyzed the public sequencing data and kept in-frame beta chains. Duplicate CDR3 protein sequences are folded into a single record with the most common DNA and genes. The sample table shows roughly 190,000 distinct CDR3 sequences, and approximately 30% are seen once. Of the sample, about an eighth is held by the ten largest clones. The source material was PBMCs or a T cell subset sorted from them (not recorded which). These receptor sequences come from an adult woman who had mild COVID-19 (a few samples of this study predate the infection). The sample titles of this study are shuffled in the database, so cell type and time point are left out; the donor was told from shared clones.

The chain has TRBV4-1 and TRBJ2-3; D unresolved. This CDR3 is 15 amino acids long. Germline CDR1 MGHRA, CDR2 YSYEKL. The ends were cut back, 4 bases at V and 1 base at J, with 12 bases in the middle. CDR3 sequence reads: CASSRNPGGTDTQYF. The CDR3 coding sequence is TGCGCCAGCAGCCGCAACCCCGGTGGCACAGATACGCAGTATTTT.

The chain joins TRBV6-6 to TRBJ2-2; D assignment may be TRBD1 or TRBD2 (5 bases each). The V gene lost 0 bases and the J gene lost 4 bases, with 6 bases spanning the gap. The CDR3 is 14 residues long. Per germline, CDR1 MNHNY and CDR2 SVGAGI (reference sequence). As DNA, the CDR3 is TGTGCCAGCAGTTACTCGGGGACCACCGGGGAGCTGTTTTTT. It encodes CASSYSGTTGELFF.

The chain employs TRBV2 and TRBJ2-7, with D perhaps matching TRBD2 (6 bases). Germline V gene sequence: CDR1 SNHLY, CDR2 FYNNEI. This CDR3 has 16 residues. V was shortened by 2 bases and J by 3 bases, with 17 bases between the two germline ends. The CDR3 DNA reads as TGTGCCAGCAGTGAACTAGCGATCAGAAACAGCTACGAGCAGTACTTC. Encoded protein: CASSELAIRNSYEQYF.

This clonotype has only a few counts. V usage is TRBV7-9 and J usage is TRBJ2-7; weak D call: TRBD1 (6 bases). There are 13 residues in the CDR3. Trimming pared 5 bases from V and 3 bases from J, leaving 11 bases between. Germline values: CDR1 SEHNR, CDR2 FQNEAQ (reference sequence). CDR3 coding DNA: TGTGCCAGCAGCACCTCGACAGGCTACGAGCAGTACTTC. It encodes CASSTSTGYEQYF.

This clonotype was seen a handful of times. This chain joins TRBV5-1 and TRBJ2-7; D unresolved. CDR1 SGHRS and CDR2 YFSETQ come from the germline V gene. This CDR3 is built from 15 residues. Trimming cost V 4 bases and J 4 bases, with 18 bases left between them. The CDR3 bases are TGCGCCAGCAGCCTAATCCACAGAGGACCATACGAGCAGTACTTC. It codes for CASSLIHRGPYEQYF.

The V and J genes are TRBV5-1 and TRBJ1-1; D gene ambiguous. Trimming pared 4 bases from V and 1 base from J, leaving 14 bases between. CDR3 length: 15 amino acids. CDR1 SGHRS and CDR2 YFSETQ come from the germline V gene. CDR3 DNA sequence: TGCGCCAGCAGCCCTAGAAGAGAGACGAACACTGAAGCTTTCTTT. Translating gives CASSPRRETNTEAFF.

The sample holds many counts of this clonotype. The gene calls are TRBV7-2 and TRBJ2-2; 12 positions match TRBD1. This CDR3 has 15 residues. CDR1 is SGHTA and CDR2 is FQGNSA in the germline V gene. V shed 6 bases and J 4 bases; nucleotides not matched to a gene: 3. For the CDR3, the DNA is TGTGCCAGCAGTTCGGGACAGGGGGCCACCGGGGAGCTGTTTTTT. Protein product: CASSSGQGATGELFF.

This chain links TRBV12-3 or TRBV12-4 with TRBJ2-7; the match to TRBD2 covers 10 bases. The CDR3 contains 16 residues. Trimming removed 4 bases from V and 4 bases from J; junction bases left unmatched: 10. This CDR3 reads CASSWRTSGVSYEQYF. For the CDR3, the DNA is TGTGCCAGCAGTTGGCGGACTAGCGGCGTCTCTTACGAGCAGTACTTC.

Written as DNA, the CDR3 is TGTGCCAGCTCACAGGACAGGGCTATGGGAGAGACCCAGTACTTC. This encodes CASSQDRAMGETQYF. The chain recombines TRBV18 with TRBJ2-5, with 8 bases matching TRBD1. The CDR3 runs 15 residues. The germline V gene encodes CDR1 KGHSH and CDR2 LQKENI. The J segment lost 4 bases and the V segment lost 4 bases, leaving 8 bases of the junction unmatched.

There are a few counts of this clonotype. J is TRBJ2-2 and V is TRBV4-3; no clear D gene. This CDR3 is 15 amino acids long. The V gene lost 0 bases and the J gene lost 7 bases, with 12 bases spanning the gap. CDR1 is LGHNA, CDR2 YSLEER, per germline. As DNA, the CDR3 is TGCGCCAGCAGCCAAGACCCCCGGTTGGGCGGGGAGCTGTTTTTT. Protein product: CASSQDPRLGGELFF.

This chain uses TRBV7-3 with TRBJ1-2, with 10 bases lining up with TRBD1. The CDR3 is 13 amino acids. Germline loops: CDR1 SGHTA, CDR2 FQGTGA. Losses at the gene ends were 3 bases for V and 8 bases for J; bases not matched to a gene: 3. CDR3: CASSFGDRGGYTF. DNA of the CDR3: TGTGCCAGCAGCTTCGGGGACAGGGGCGGCTACACCTTC.

V gene TRBV7-6 combines with J gene TRBJ2-2; 15 bases are a match to TRBD2. This CDR3 is 21 amino acids long. After removal of 1 base from V and 6 bases from J, the junction contained 15 bases not matched to a gene. Germline-derived CDR1 and CDR2 are SGHVS and FNYEAQ. CDR3 bases: TGTGCCAGCAGCTTAGGAGATGTTTGGACTAGCGGGAGGGTCGGTCCCGGGGAGCTGTTTTTT. Residues: CASSLGDVWTSGRVGPGELFF. The full variable domain, completed using reference TRBV7-6 and TRBJ2-2, is GAGVSQSPRYKVTKRGQDVALRCDPISGHVSLYWYRQALGQGPEFLTYFNYEAQQDKSGLPNDRFSAERPEGSISTLTIQRTEQRDSAMYRCASSLGDVWTSGRVGPGELFFGEGSRLTVL.

This clonotype was picked up a small number of times. The chain recombines TRBV11-3 with TRBJ2-1, with 7 bases lining up with TRBD1. The germline V gene has CDR1 SGHNT and CDR2 YENEEA. The CDR3 is 14 residues long. The trim removed 0 bases at V and 10 bases at J, leaving 6 bases unmatched. The DNA for the CDR3 is TGTGCCAGCAGCTTAGACTACAGGGGAAGGGAGCAGTTCTTC. Translating it yields CASSLDYRGREQFF. The whole variable domain, remainder taken from reference TRBV11-3 and TRBJ2-1, is EAGVVQSPRYKIIEKKQPVAFWCNPISGHNTLYWYLQNLGQGPELLIRYENEEAVDDSQLPKDRFSAERLKGVDSTLKIQPAELGDSAVYLCASSLDYRGREQFFGPGTRLTVL.

The V and J genes are TRBV19 and TRBJ2-1; 9 bases are shared with TRBD2. In germline, CDR1 is LNHDA, CDR2 SQIVND (reference sequence). V gave up 8 bases and J gave up 7 bases; unmatched junction bases: 6. The CDR3 is made up of 13 amino acids. The CDR3 sequence is CASAGGNWNEQFF. The CDR3 nucleotides are TGTGCCAGTGCGGGGGGGAATTGGAATGAGCAGTTCTTC. Variable domain in full (rest from reference TRBV19 and TRBJ2-1): DGGITQSPKYLFRKEGQNVTLSCEQNLNHDAMYWYRQDPGQGLRLIYYSQIVNDFQKGDIAEGYSVSREKKESFPLTVTSAQKNPTAFYLCASAGGNWNEQFFGPGTRLTVL.

The genes are TRBV5-1 and TRBJ1-1; 8 bases fit TRBD1. The V gene's germline CDR1 is SGHRS and CDR2 YFSETQ. This CDR3 has 16 residues. Losses at the gene ends were 3 bases for V and 1 base for J; bases not matched to a gene: 8. CDR3 DNA: TGCGCCAGCAGCTGGGGGTCAGGACAGGGGAACACTGAAGCTTTCTTT. This translates into CASSWGSGQGNTEAFF.

This clonotype was seen more than once but under ten times. The chain is built from TRBV20-1 and TRBJ1-1, with TRBD1 identical over 10 bases. The CDR3 spans 15 residues. V lost 6 bases, J lost 3 bases, and 10 bases stayed unmatched. Germline V lookup: CDR1 DFQATT, CDR2 SNEGSKA (reference sequence). For the CDR3, the DNA is TGCAGTGCCCCGATAGGGGGGACAGGGGACACTGAAGCTTTCTTT. This translates into CSAPIGGTGDTEAFF.

As regards this clonotype: A read error may produce the germline difference seen at one junction end. V gene TRBV12-3 or TRBV12-4 combines with J gene TRBJ2-7; 12 bases agree with TRBD2. The CDR3 is 15 amino acids. DNA for the CDR3: TGTGCCAGCAGTCTAGCGGGAGGGCCGACGAGCGAGCAGTACTTC. It yields the protein CASSLAGGPTSEQYF.

The chain links TRBV20-1 to TRBJ2-1, with 7 bases lining up with TRBD2. V was pared by 3 bases and J by 1 base, with 15 bases of the junction left unmatched. Germline CDR1 is DFQATT and CDR2 is SNEGSKA (reference sequence). CDR3 size: 18 residues. The CDR3 DNA reads as TGCAGTGCTAGGGCAAATCTGGAGCGGGGCGTGTCCTACAATGAGCAGTTCTTC. Its protein product is CSARANLERGVSYNEQFF.

The V and J genes are TRBV5-1 and TRBJ1-4; the D is unclear. From germline, CDR1 is SGHRS and CDR2 YFSETQ. This CDR3 comprises 14 residues. Deletions cut 4 bases from V and 7 bases from J, with 14 bases between. The CDR3: CASSTRSQSEKLFF. The CDR3 DNA reads TGCGCCAGCAGCACCCGGAGCCAAAGTGAAAAACTGTTTTTT.

The sample holds a few counts of this clonotype. The chain uses TRBV4-1 and TRBJ2-7; a weak D match, TRBD1 (6 bases). The CDR3 contains 17 residues. V dropped 0 bases and J dropped 0 bases, with 15 bases sitting between them. Germline-derived CDR1 and CDR2 are MGHRA and YSYEKL. CDR3 amino acids: CASSQEADSYISYEQYF. In DNA form, the CDR3 reads TGCGCCAGCAGCCAAGAAGCGGACAGCTATATCTCCTACGAGCAGTACTTC.

This rearrangement joins TRBV4-1 to TRBJ2-7, with TRBD1 matching 8 bases. The germline V gene encodes CDR1 MGHRA and CDR2 YSYEKL. Trimming at V came to 4 bases and at J to 3 bases, leaving 5 bases not matched to a gene. The CDR3 contains 14 residues. In nucleotides, the CDR3 is TGCGCCAGCAGCCTCGGACAGGGAGTCTACGAGCAGTACTTC. Translation: CASSLGQGVYEQYF.

In this sample, this clonotype turned up a few times. The rearrangement uses TRBV21-1 and TRBJ1-1; no DNA check was done on the table's D call, TRBD1. TRBV21-1 is marked as a pseudogene. CDR3 length equals 16 residues. CDR3 residues: CASSPGTGRDCTEAFF. CDR3 sequence (DNA): TGTGCCAGCAGCCCTGGGACAGGGAGAGACTGCACTGAAGCTTTCTTT.